This T cell receptor (beta chain) was identified during a study of OX40 agonist ivuxolimab in advanced cancers. J gave up 8 bases and V 0 bases, and 9 bases lay outside the gene matches. CDR3 length equals 15 residues. Germline loops: CDR1 LNHDA, CDR2 SQIVND (reference sequence). This clone counts as medium-sized. Using immunoSEQ multiplex PCR, the repertoire was profiled, and TCRdb retains in-frame clones only, with some absent. The data show some 70,000 clones, about 80% seen once. The J gene is TRBJ1-2, the V gene TRBV19, with 7 nucleotides matching TRBD1. This clonotype was obtained from an adult with an advanced solid tumor such as melanoma, head and neck, liver or kidney cancer. The specimen comprised CD4+ or CD8+ T cells sorted from blood, sampled in a trial of the OX40 agonist ivuxolimab. The CDR3 DNA is TGTGCCAGTAGTATAGATGGAGGGGGCCCGAGGGGCTACACCTTC. It yields the protein CASSIDGGGPRGYTF.